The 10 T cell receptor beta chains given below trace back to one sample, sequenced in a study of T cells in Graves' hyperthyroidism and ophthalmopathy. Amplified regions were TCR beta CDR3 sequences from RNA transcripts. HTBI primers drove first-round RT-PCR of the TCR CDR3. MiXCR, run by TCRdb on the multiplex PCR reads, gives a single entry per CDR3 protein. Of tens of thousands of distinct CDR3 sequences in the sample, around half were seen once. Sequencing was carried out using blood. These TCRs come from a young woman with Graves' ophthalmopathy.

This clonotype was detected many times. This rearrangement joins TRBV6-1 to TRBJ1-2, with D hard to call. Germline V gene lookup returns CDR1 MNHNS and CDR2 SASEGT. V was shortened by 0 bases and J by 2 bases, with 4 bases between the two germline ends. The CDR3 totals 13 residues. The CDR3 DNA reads TGTGCCAGCAGTGAAGCAGAGAACTATGGCTACACCTTC. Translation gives CASSEAENYGYTF.

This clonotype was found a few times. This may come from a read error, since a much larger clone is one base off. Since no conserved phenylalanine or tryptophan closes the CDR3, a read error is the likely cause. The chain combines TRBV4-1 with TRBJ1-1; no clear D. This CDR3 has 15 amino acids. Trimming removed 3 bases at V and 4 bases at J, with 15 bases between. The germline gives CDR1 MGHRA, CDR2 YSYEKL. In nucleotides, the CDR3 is TGCGCCAGCAGCCATCTCACCCCGGGGAGCACTGAAGCTTTCTTG. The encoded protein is CASSHLTPGSTEAFL.

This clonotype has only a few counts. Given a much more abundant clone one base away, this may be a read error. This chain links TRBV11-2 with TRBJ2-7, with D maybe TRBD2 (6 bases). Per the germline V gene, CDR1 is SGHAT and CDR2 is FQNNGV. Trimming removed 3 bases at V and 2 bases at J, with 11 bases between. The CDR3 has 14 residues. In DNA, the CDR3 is TGTGCCAGCAGCTTGGGGGGAAGCGCCTACGAGCAGTACTTC. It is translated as CASSLGGSAYEQYF. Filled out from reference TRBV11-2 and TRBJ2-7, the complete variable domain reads EAGVAQSPRYKIIEKRQSVAFWCNPISGHATLYWYQQILGQGPKLLIQFQNNGVVDDSQLPKDRFSAERLKGVDSTLKIQPAKLEDSAVYLCASSLGGSAYEQYFGPGTRLTVT.

CDR3 amino acids: CASSDYRGVNEQFF. The CDR3 bases are TGTGCCAGCAGTGACTACAGGGGGGTAAATGAGCAGTTCTTC. The V and J genes are TRBV25-1 and TRBJ2-1; TRBD1 matches 8 bases. V lost 3 bases and J lost 7; bases outside the gene matches: 5. The CDR3 spans 14 residues. CDR1 MGHDK and CDR2 SYGVNS come from the germline V gene. The whole variable domain, filled in from reference TRBV25-1 and TRBJ2-1, reads EADIYQTPRYLVIGTGKKITLECSQTMGHDKMYWYQQDPGMELHLIHYSYGVNSTEKGDLSSESTVSRIRTEHFPLTLESARPSHTSQYLCASSDYRGVNEQFFGPGTRLTVL.

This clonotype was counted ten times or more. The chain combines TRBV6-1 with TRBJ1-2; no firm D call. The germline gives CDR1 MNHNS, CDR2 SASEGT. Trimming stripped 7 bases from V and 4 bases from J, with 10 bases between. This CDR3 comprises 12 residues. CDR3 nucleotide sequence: TGTGCCAGCACTGAGGACTTCTATGGCTACACCTTC. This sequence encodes CASTEDFYGYTF.

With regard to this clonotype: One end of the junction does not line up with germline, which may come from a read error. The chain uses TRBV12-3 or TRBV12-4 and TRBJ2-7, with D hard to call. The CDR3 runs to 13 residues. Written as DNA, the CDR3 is TGTGCCAGCAGTTTAAGTAGTTCCTACGAGCAGGTCTTC. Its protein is CASSLSSSYEQVF.

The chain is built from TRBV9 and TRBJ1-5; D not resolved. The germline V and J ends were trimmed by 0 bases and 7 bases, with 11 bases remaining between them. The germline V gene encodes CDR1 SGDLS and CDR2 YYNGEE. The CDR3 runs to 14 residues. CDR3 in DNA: TGTGCCAGCAGCGTAGCGGAAAGGGAGCAGCCCCAGCATTTT. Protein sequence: CASSVAEREQPQHF.

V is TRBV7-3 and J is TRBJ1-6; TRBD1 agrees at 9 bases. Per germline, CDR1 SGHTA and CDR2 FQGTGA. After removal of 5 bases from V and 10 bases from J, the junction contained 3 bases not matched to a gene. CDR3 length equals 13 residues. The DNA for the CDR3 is TGTGCCAGCAGCCTACAGGGGGCGTCACCCCTCCACTTT. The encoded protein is CASSLQGASPLHF.

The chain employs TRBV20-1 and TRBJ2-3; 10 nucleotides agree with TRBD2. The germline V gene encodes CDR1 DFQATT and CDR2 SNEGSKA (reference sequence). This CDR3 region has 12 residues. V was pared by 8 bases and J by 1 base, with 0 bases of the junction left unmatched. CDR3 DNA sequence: TGCAGTCTAGCGGGAGGCACAGATACGCAGTATTTT. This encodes CSLAGGTDTQYF.

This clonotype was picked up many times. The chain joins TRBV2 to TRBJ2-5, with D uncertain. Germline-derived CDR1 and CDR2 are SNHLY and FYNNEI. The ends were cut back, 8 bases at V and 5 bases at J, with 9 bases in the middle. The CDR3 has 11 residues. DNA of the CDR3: TGTGCCAGCTTCATTTGGGAGACCCAGTACTTC. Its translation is CASFIWETQYF. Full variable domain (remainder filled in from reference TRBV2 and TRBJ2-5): EPEVTQTPSHQVTQMGQEVILRCVPISNHLYFYWYRQILGQKVEFLVSFYNNEISEKSEIFDDQFSVERPDGSNFTLKIRSTKLEDSAMYFCASFIWETQYFGPGTRLLVL.